This TCR beta chain was retrieved from a study of cytomegalovirus exposure and HLA in healthy donors. Notes on the study in general: A later analysis found common viral pathogens apparently linked to several of the most significant clusters. About 87% or about 30% of the time was how often most TCR beta V segments were productive, according to an earlier analysis. Sequencing depth roughly uniform across donors was assumed in presence/absence analyses.

In regard to this clone: Its antigen is unidentified.

The PCR had 60 Vbeta and 13 Jbeta primers. Sequencing used immunoSEQ multiplex PCR; TCRdb keeps in-frame clones, though not all of them. Among approximately 220,000 clones, about 81% were seen once, and the ten largest hold about 6.1%. Unmatched junction bases numbered 5, after V lost 2 bases and J lost 1 base. The V gene's germline CDR1 is SGHVS and CDR2 FQNEAQ. The CDR3 runs to 16 residues. The clonotype originates from a man aged 35-49 years in good health and CMV-seropositive. The sequencing input was PBMCs. The chain joins TRBV7-8 to TRBJ2-1; 7 bases are shared with TRBD2. The CDR3 region is CASSLRVGGSYNEQFF. The CDR3 DNA sequence: TGTGCCAGCAGCTTACGGGTGGGGGGGTCCTACAATGAGCAGTTCTTC.